The sequence of this T cell receptor (beta chain) was determined in a study of blood T cell repertoires in COVID-19. On the study more broadly: The United States, Italy and Spain provided the acute and convalescent COVID-19 samples. PBMCs, B-cell-depleted T cells, or T cells were the source of the cDNA or gDNA that made up the material.

As originally analysed: Reference gene primer amplification gave nucleated cell count estimates. Some clones are missing from TCRdb's copy, which holds only in-frame ones; the method was immunoSEQ multiplex PCR. The V and J calls and clone size come from that table; D and trimming were worked out from the DNA. The table includes 70,000 to 95,000 clones, about 87% detected once. CDR3 length: 14 amino acids. Per the germline V gene, CDR1 is SGHNT and CDR2 is YYREEE (reference sequence). Losses at the gene ends were 4 bases for V and 5 bases for J; bases not matched to a gene: 6. The chain combines TRBV5-4 with TRBJ2-5; 9 nucleotides agree with TRBD1. The TCR was taken from a man aged 50-60 years with active COVID-19. The specimen was peripheral blood. The CDR3 DNA reads as TGTGCCAGCAGCGCGGGACAGGGATACGAGACCCAGTACTTC. Its protein is CASSAGQGYETQYF. Full variable domain (outside the CDR3, taken from reference TRBV5-4 and TRBJ2-5): ETGVTQSPTHLIKTRGQQVTLRCSSQSGHNTVSWYQQALGQGPQFIFQYYREEENGRGNFPPRFSGLQFPNYSSELNVNALELDDSALYLCASSAGQGYETQYFGPGTRLLVL.